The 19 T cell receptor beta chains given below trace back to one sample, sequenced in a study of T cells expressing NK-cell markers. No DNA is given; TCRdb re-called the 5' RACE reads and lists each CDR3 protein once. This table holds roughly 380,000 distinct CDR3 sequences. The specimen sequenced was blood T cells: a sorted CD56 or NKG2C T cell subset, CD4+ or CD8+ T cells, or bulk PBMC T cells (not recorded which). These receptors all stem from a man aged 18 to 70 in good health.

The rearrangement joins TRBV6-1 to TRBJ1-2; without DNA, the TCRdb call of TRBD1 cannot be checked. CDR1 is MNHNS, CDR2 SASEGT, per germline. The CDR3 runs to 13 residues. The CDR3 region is CASIPARTGLYTF.

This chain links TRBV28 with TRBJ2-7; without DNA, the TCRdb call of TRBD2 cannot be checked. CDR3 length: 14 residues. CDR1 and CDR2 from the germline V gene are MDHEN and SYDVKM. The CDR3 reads CASSPGLATHEQYF. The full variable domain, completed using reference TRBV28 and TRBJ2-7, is DVKVTQSSRYLVKRTGEKVFLECVQDMDHENMFWYRQDPGLGLRLIYFSYDVKMKEKGDIPEGYSVSREKKERFSLILESASTNQTSMYLCASSPGLATHEQYFGPGTRLTVT.

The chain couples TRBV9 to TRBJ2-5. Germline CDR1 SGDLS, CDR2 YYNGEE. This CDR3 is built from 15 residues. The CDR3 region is CASSLNTFLAETQYF.

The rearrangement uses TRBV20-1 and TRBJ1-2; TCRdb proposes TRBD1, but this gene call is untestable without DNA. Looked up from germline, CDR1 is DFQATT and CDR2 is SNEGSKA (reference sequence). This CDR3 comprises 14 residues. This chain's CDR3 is CSARPPRANYGYTF.

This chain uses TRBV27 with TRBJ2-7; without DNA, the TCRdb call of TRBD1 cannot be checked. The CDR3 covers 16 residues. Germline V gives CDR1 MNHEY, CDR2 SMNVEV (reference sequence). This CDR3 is CASSLQGVAGSGEQYF.

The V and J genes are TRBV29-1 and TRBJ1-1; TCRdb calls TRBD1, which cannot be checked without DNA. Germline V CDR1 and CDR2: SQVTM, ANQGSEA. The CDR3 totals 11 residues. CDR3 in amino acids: CSVMWGGKAFF. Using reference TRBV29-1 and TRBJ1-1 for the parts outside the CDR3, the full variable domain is SAVISQKPSRDICQRGTSLTIQCQVDSQVTMMFWYRQQPGQSLTLIATANQGSEATYESGFVIDKFPISRPNLTFSTLTVSNMSPEDSSIYLCSVMWGGKAFFGQGTRLTVV.

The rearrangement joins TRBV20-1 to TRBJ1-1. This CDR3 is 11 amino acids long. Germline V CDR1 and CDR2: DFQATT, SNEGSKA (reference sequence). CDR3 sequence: CSALPGPEAFF.

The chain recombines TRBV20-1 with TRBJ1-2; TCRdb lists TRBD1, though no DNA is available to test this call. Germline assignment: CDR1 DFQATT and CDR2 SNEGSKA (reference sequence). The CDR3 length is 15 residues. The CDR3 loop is CSADRGRGQNYGYTF.

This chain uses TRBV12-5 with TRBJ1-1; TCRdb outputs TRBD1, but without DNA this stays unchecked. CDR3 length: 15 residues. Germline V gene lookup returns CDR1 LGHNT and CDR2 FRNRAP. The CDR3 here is CASGRPRDRDTEAFF.

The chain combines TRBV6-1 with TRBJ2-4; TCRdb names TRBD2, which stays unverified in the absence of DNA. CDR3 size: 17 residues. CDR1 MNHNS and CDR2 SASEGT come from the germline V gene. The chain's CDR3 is CASSELRRQGREGIQYF.

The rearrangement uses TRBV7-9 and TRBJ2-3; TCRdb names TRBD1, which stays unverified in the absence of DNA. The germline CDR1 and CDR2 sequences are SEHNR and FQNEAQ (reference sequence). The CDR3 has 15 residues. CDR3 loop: CASSFRMDPGDTQYF.

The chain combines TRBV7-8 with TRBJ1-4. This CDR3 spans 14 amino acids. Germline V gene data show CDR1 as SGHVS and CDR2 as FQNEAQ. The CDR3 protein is CASSRGLSNEKLFF.

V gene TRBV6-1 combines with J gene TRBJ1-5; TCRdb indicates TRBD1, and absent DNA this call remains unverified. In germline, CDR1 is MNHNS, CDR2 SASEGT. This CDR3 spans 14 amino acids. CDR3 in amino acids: CASRIRQGNQPQHF.

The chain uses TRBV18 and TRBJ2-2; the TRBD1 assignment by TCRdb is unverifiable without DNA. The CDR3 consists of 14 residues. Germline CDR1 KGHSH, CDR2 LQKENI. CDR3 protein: CASSPTQGAGELFF.

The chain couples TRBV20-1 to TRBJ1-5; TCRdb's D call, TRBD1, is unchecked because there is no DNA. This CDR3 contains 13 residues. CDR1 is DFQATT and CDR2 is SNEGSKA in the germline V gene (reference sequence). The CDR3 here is CSATSTVNGPQHF.

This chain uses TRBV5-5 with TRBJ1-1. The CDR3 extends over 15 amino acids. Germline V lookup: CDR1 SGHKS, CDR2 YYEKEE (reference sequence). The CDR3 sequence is CASSYRGLRNTEAFF.

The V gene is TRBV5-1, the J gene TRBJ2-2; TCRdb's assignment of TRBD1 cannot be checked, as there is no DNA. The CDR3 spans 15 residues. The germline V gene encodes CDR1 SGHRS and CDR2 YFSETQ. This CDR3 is CASRQGTVLAGELFF.

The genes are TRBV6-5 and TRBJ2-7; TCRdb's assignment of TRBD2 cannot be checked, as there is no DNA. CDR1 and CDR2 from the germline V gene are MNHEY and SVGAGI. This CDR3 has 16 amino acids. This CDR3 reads CASSYSREGLPYEQYF.

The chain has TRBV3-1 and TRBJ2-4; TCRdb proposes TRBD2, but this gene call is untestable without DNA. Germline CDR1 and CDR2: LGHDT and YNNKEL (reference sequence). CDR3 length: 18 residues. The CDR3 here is CASFCGRGHFLAKNIQYF.